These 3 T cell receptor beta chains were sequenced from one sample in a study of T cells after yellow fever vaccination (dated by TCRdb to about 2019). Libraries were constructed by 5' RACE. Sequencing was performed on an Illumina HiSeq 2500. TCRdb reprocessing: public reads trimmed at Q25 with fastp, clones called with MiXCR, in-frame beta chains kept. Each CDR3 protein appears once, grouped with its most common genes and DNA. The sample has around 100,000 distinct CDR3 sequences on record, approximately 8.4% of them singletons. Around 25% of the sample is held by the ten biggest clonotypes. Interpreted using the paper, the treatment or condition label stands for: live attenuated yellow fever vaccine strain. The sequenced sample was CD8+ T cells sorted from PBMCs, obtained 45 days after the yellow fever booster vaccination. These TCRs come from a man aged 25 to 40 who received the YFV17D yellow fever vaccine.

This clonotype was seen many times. CDR3 sequence: CSARARDEQYF. The CDR3 coding sequence is TGCAGTGCCCGTGCCCGAGACGAGCAGTACTTC. J is TRBJ2-7 and V is TRBV20-1, with D unclear. The CDR3 is 11 residues long. In germline, CDR1 is DFQATT, CDR2 SNEGSKA (reference sequence). V lost 6 bases and J lost 5, with 11 bases in between.

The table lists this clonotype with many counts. CDR3 region: CSVEDPAEGGWDEQFF. DNA of the CDR3: TGCAGCGTTGAAGATCCGGCGGAGGGGGGTTGGGATGAGCAGTTCTTC. This sequence joins TRBV29-1 and TRBJ2-1; TRBD1 or TRBD2 may be the D gene (6 bases each). Germline CDR1 and CDR2: SQVTM and ANQGSEA. This CDR3 comprises 16 residues. Trimming shortened V by 0 bases and J by 8 bases, and 20 bases separated the two germline ends.

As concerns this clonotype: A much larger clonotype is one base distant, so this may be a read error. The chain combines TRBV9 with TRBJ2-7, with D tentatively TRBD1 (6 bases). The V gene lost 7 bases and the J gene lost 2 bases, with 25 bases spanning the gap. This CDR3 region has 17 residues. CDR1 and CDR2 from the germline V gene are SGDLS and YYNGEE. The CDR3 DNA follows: TGTGCCAGCGGCGCTGGGATACGACAGGCAACTACCTACGAGCAGTACTTC. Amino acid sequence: CASGAGIRQATTYEQYF.